A single sample is the source of the 3 T cell receptor beta chains below, sequenced in a study of cytotoxic CD8 clonotypes in ibrutinib-treated CLL. Clones were sequenced by immunoSEQ multiplex PCR, and TCRdb holds only the in-frame ones, with some missing. The table includes 160,000 or so clones, 70% to 90% detected once. The material was PBMCs, obtained at disease progression, from a patient treated with ibrutinib. These receptors were obtained from a human donor with chronic lymphocytic leukemia.

J is TRBJ1-2 and V is TRBV19; D is uncertain. Trimming removed 7 bases from V and 2 bases from J, with 14 bases in between. The V gene's germline CDR1 is LNHDA and CDR2 SQIVND (reference sequence). The CDR3 is made up of 14 amino acids. The CDR3 here is CASKSLLVNYGYTF. The CDR3 nucleotides read TGTGCCAGTAAAAGCTTGTTAGTCAACTATGGCTACACCTTC.

The chain combines TRBV19 with TRBJ2-4; perhaps TRBD1 as D (6 bases). V was cut by 5 bases and J by 0 bases, with 14 bases left in between. The CDR3 loop spans 16 amino acids. Germline V CDR1 and CDR2: LNHDA, SQIVND (reference sequence). The CDR3 DNA sequence: TGTGCCAGTAGTCCCGGACAGCCCCAAGCCAAAAACATTCAGTACTTC. Translated, it gives CASSPGQPQAKNIQYF.

The V and J genes are TRBV28 and TRBJ2-7, with 7 bases matching TRBD2. CDR1 and CDR2 (germline): MDHEN, SYDVKM. The CDR3 is 14 residues long. The J segment lost 6 bases and the V segment lost 2 bases, leaving 7 bases of the junction unmatched. DNA for the CDR3: TGTGCCAGCAGTTTAATTAGCGGGTACTTCGAGCAGTACTTC. Translating gives CASSLISGYFEQYF.